This TCR beta chain is from a study of T-cell reconstitution after alpha-beta-depleted transplantation in children. Unique molecular identifiers were used in preparing the TCRbeta library. One entry per CDR3 protein, called by TCRdb with MiXCR from the PCR reads. The sample holds 580,000 or so distinct CDR3 sequences, around 23% seen once. As regards this clonotype: Antigen unknown.

Germline V lookup: CDR1 SGDLS, CDR2 YYNGEE. Trimming removed 0 bases from V and 8 bases from J, with 14 bases in between. The CDR3 is 14 residues long. Study-level points and caveats: Among T cells one year after transplant, newly produced cells accounted for most counts and diversity. Several hundred rapidly expanded clones from non-depleted graft cells reportedly supplied alpha-beta T cells about two months post-transplant.

The TCR sequence derives from a boy in the first two years of life who had a stem cell transplant for acute myeloid leukemia, so the T cells may come from the graft donor. The rearrangement uses TRBV9 and TRBJ1-1; D is uncertain. The sequences come from PBMCs, mostly from graft donor cells, collected 360 days after TCRalphabeta/CD19-depleted stem cell transplant. The CDR3 coding sequence is TGTGCCAGCAGCGTAGTAGGGCCGGACGGGGAAGCTTTCTTT. This codes for CASSVVGPDGEAFF.